Given below is one TCR beta chain in context. Its specificity is not known. A universal primer site came from template switching; cDNA carried unique molecular identifiers. From the 5' RACE reads, TCRdb called clonotypes with MiXCR, one entry per CDR3 protein. The sample holds about 690,000 distinct CDR3 sequences, around 20% seen once. Trimming took off 8 bases at V and 3 bases at J, with 18 bases between the two ends. The CDR3 spans 15 residues. Germline V lookup: CDR1 MNHEY, CDR2 SMNVEV (reference sequence). These data come from a study of identical twins. Study-level points and caveats: Analyses of zero insertions could be partly confounded by invariant MAIT and iNKT cells.

Another study also made use of these data, one on T cells expressing NK-cell markers. This second study notes: Sorted CD3+CD56+NKG2C+, CD3+CD56+NKG2C- and CD3+CD56-NKG2C+ T-cell subsets were beta-chain profiled.

V usage is TRBV27 and J usage is TRBJ2-3; D perhaps matches TRBD1 (6 bases). This sequence was found in a woman aged 18-30 years in good health. The sequencing input was PBMCs. Here the CDR3 DNA reads TGTGCCAGCCGAAAGGGGCAGGGGTATACAGATACGCAGTATTTT. It translates to CASRKGQGYTDTQYF.